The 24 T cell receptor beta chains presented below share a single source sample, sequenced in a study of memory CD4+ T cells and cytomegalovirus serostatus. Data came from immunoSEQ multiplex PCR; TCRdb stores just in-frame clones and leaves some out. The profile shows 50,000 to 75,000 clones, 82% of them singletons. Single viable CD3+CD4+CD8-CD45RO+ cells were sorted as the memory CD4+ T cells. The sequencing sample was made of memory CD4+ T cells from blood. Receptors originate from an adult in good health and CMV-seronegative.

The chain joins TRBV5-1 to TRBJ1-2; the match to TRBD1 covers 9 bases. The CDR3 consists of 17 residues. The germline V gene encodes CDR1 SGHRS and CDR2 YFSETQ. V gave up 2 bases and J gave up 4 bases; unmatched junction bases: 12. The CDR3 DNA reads TGCGCCAGCAGCTTTATCGGGACAGGGACCCTATCCTATGGCTACACCTTC. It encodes CASSFIGTGTLSYGYTF.

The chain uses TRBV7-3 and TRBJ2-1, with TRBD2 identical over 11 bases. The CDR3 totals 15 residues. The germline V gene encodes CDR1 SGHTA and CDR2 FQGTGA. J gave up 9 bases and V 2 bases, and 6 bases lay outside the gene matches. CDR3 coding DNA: TGTGCCAGCAGCTTAGGGACTAGCGGTAGAGGTGAGCAGTTCTTC. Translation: CASSLGTSGRGEQFF.

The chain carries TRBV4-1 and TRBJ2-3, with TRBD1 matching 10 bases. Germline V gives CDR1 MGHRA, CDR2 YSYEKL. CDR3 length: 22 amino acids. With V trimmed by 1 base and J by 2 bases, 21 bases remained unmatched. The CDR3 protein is CASSQVPLRDRGSVTNTDTQYF. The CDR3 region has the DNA TGCGCCAGCAGCCAAGTTCCGCTCCGGGACAGGGGCAGTGTCACAAACACAGATACGCAGTATTTT.

The CDR3 DNA reads TGTGCCAGCAGTTCCCCCAGGAGGAACACCGGGGAGCTGTTTTTT. It specifies CASSSPRRNTGELFF. This chain connects TRBV28 to TRBJ2-2; the D is unclear. The CDR3 runs 15 residues. V lost 4 bases, J lost 1 base, and 10 bases lay in between. Germline CDR1 MDHEN, CDR2 SYDVKM. Filled out from reference TRBV28 and TRBJ2-2, the complete variable domain reads DVKVTQSSRYLVKRTGEKVFLECVQDMDHENMFWYRQDPGLGLRLIYFSYDVKMKEKGDIPEGYSVSREKKERFSLILESASTNQTSMYLCASSSPRRNTGELFFGEGSRLTVL.

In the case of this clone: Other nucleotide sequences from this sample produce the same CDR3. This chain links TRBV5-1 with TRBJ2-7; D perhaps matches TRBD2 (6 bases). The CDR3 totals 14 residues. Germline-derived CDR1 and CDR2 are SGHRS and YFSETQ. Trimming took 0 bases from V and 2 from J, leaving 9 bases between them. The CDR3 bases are TGCGCCAGCAGCTTGGTTCGGGAGCCCTACGAGCAGTACTTC. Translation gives CASSLVREPYEQYF.

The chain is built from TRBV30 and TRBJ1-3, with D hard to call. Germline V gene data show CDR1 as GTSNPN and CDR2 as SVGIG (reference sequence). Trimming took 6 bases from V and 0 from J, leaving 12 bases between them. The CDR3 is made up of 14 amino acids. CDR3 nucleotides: TGTGCCTGTTCCTACAGAAGCTCTGGAAACACCATATATTTT. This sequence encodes CACSYRSSGNTIYF.

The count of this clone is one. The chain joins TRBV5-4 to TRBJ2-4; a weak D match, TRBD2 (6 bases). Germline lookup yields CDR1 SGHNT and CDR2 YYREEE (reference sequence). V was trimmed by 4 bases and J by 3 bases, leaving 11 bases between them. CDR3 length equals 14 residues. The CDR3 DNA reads TGTGCCAGCAGCAACGCGGGGTACAAAAACATTCAGTACTTC. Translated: CASSNAGYKNIQYF.

For the CDR3, the DNA is TGCGCCAGCAGCGGAACGACAGGGGCGTTCTCTGGAAACACCATATATTTT. This codes for CASSGTTGAFSGNTIYF. The chain carries TRBV5-1 and TRBJ1-3; 8 nucleotides align to TRBD1. The CDR3 consists of 17 residues. V lost 4 bases, J lost 0 bases, and 9 bases stayed unmatched. Germline V gene lookup returns CDR1 SGHRS and CDR2 YFSETQ.

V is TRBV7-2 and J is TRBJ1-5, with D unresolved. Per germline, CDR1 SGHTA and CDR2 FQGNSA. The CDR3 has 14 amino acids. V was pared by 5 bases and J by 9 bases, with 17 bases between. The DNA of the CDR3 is TGTGCCAGCAGCCCCCCTATGGGCAGAACGCCCCAGCATTTT. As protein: CASSPPMGRTPQHF.

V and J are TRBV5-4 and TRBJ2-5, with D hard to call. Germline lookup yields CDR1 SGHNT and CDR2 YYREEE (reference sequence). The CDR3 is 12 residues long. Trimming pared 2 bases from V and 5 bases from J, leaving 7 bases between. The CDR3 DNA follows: TGTGCCAGCAGCTTAGAGCAGGAGACCCAGTACTTC. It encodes CASSLEQETQYF.

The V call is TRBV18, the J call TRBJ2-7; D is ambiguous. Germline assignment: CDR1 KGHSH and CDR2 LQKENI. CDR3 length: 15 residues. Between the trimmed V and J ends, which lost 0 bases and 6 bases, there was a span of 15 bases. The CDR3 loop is CASSPPIAPSGEQYF. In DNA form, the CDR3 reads TGTGCCAGCTCACCACCAATTGCCCCCTCGGGCGAGCAGTACTTC.

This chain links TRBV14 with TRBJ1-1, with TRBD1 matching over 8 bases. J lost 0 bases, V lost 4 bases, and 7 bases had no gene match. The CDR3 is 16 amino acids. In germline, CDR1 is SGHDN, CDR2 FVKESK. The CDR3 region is CASSRRTGNLNTEAFF. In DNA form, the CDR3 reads TGTGCCAGCAGCCGCAGGACAGGGAACCTGAACACTGAAGCTTTCTTT.

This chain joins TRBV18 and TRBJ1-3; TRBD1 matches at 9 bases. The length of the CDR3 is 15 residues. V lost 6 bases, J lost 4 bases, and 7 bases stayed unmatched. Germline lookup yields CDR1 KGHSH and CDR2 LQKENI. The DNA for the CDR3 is TGTGCCAGCTCTCCCGGACAGGGGCGAGGAAACACCATATATTTT. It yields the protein CASSPGQGRGNTIYF.

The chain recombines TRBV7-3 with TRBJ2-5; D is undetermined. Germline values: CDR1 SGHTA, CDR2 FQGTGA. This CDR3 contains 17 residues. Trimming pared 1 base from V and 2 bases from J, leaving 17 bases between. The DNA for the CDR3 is TGTGCCAGCAGCTTAAGCCCCACCAGGAGTTCACAAGAGACCCAGTACTTC. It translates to CASSLSPTRSSQETQYF.

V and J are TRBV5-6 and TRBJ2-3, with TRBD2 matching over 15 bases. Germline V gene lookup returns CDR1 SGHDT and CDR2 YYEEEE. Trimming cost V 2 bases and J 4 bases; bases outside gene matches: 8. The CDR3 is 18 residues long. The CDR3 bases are TGTGCCAGCAGCTTTTTCGGGACTAGCGGGAGGAGGCCAGATACGCAGTATTTT. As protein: CASSFFGTSGRRPDTQYF. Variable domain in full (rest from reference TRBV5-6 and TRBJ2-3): DAGVTQSPTHLIKTRGQQVTLRCSPKSGHDTVSWYQQALGQGPQFIFQYYEEEERQRGNFPDRFSGHQFPNYSSELNVNALLLGDSALYLCASSFFGTSGRRPDTQYFGPGTRLTVL.

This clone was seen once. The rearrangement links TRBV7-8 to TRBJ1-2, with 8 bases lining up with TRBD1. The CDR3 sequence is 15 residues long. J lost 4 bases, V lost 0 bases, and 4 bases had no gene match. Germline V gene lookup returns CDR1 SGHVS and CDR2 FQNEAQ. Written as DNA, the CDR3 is TGTGCCAGCAGCTTAGCGCGGGGGACAGGCTATGGCTACACCTTC. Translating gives CASSLARGTGYGYTF. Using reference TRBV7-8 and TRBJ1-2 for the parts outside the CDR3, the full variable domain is GAGVSQSPRYKVAKRGQDVALRCDPISGHVSLFWYQQALGQGPEFLTYFQNEAQLDKSGLPSDRFFAERPEGSVSTLKIQRTQQEDSAVYLCASSLARGTGYGYTFGSGTRLTVV.

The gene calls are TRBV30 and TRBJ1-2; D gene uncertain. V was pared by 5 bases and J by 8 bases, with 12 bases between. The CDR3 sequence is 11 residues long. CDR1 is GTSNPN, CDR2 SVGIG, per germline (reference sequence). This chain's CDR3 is CAWGFLGGYTF. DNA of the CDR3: TGTGCCTGGGGCTTTTTGGGGGGCTACACCTTC.

CDR3 DNA: TGCAGCGTTGGTTTAAGACTAGCCTATGAGCAGTTCTTC. It encodes CSVGLRLAYEQFF. The chain joins TRBV29-1 to TRBJ2-1, with TRBD2 identical over 7 bases. The CDR3 totals 13 residues. Germline trimming cut 4 bases from V and 8 bases from J; bases unmatched to any gene: 8. Looked up from germline, CDR1 is SQVTM and CDR2 is ANQGSEA.

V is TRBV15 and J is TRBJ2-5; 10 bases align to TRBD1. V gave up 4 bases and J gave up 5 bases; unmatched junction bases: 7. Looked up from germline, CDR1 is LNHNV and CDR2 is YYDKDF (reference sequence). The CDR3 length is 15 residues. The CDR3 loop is CATSTRQGAWETQYF. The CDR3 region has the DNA TGTGCCACCAGCACACGACAGGGGGCGTGGGAGACCCAGTACTTC.

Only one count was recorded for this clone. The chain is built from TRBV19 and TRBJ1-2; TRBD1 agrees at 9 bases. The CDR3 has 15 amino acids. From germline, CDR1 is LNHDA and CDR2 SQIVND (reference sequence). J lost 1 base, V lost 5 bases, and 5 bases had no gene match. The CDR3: CASSRGQGINYGYTF. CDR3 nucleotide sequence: TGTGCCAGTAGTCGGGGACAGGGAATTAACTATGGCTACACCTTC.

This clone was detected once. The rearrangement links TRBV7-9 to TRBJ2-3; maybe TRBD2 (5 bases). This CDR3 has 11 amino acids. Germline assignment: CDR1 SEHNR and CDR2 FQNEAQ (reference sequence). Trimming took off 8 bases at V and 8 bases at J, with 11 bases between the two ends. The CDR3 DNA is TGTGCCAGCGGAATTGAGGGTACGCAGTATTTT. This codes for CASGIEGTQYF.

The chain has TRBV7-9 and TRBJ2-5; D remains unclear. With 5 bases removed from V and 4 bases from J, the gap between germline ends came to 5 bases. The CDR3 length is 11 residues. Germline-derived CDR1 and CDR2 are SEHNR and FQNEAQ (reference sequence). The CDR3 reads CASSPLETQYF. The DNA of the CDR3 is TGTGCCAGCAGCCCTTTAGAGACCCAGTACTTC.

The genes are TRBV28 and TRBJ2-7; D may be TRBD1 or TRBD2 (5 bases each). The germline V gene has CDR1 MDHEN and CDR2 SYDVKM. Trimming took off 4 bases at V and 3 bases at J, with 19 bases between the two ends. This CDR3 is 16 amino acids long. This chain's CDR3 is CASSSNWLRGVYEQYF. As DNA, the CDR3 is TGTGCCAGCAGTTCCAACTGGCTACGAGGGGTCTACGAGCAGTACTTC.

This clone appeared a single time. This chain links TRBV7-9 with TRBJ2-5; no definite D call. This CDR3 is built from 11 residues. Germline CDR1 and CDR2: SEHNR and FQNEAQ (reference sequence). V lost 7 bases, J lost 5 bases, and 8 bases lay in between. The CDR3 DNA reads TGTGCCAGCACCCCCTCGGAGACCCAGTACTTC. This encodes CASTPSETQYF.